The 20 T cell receptor beta chains given below trace back to one sample, sequenced in a study of blood T cell repertoires in COVID-19. TCRdb keeps only in-frame clones here, not all; method: immunoSEQ multiplex PCR. This table has fewer than 300,000 clones, less than 85% appearing once. The sample taken for sequencing was peripheral blood. The receptors originated from a woman younger than 35 with acute or convalescent COVID-19.

The V call is TRBV3-1 (or the pseudogene TRBV3-2), the J call TRBJ2-1, with TRBD2 identical over 11 bases. The CDR3 sequence is 16 residues long. Germline V gene sequence: CDR1 LGHDT, CDR2 YNNKEL (reference sequence). Germline trimming cut 3 bases from V and 0 bases from J; bases unmatched to any gene: 1. The CDR3 spells CASSQTSGVSYNEQFF. Here the CDR3 DNA reads TGTGCCAGCAGCCAGACTAGCGGGGTCTCCTACAATGAGCAGTTCTTC.

V usage is TRBV4-3 and J usage is TRBJ2-2; D gene unclear. The CDR3 consists of 14 residues. In germline, CDR1 is LGHNA, CDR2 YSLEER. Trimming stripped 0 bases from V and 8 bases from J, with 10 bases between. CDR3 sequence: CASSQDSSLGELFF. The CDR3 nucleotides are TGCGCCAGCAGCCAAGATAGCTCCCTGGGGGAGCTGTTTTTT.

This clone was recorded a few times. CDR3 region: CASSLRIQDEQFF. CDR3 DNA sequence: TGTGCCAGCAGTTTAAGAATCCAGGATGAGCAGTTCTTC. The chain has TRBV12-3 or TRBV12-4 and TRBJ2-1; D is unresolved. The V gene lost 2 bases and the J gene lost 8 bases, with 10 bases spanning the gap. The CDR3 has 13 amino acids.

This chain uses TRBV29-1 with TRBJ2-7; TRBD1 matches 7 bases. V was clipped by 5 bases and J by 2 bases; unmatched bases: 6. This CDR3 spans 13 amino acids. Germline CDR1 and CDR2: SQVTM and ANQGSEA. DNA for the CDR3: TGCAGCGTTTACGGGACAGAGACCTACGAGCAGTACTTC. The encoded protein is CSVYGTETYEQYF.

The rearrangement joins TRBV6-5 to TRBJ2-7; 7 bases fit TRBD2. The CDR3 has 14 amino acids. J gave up 1 base and V 5 bases, and 5 bases lay outside the gene matches. CDR1 is MNHEY, CDR2 SVGAGI, per germline. The CDR3 sequence is CASSLLARSYEQYF. The CDR3 nucleotides read TGTGCCAGCAGTCTACTAGCGAGATCCTACGAGCAGTACTTC.

This clone was counted only a few times. This chain connects TRBV13 to TRBJ2-1, with TRBD1 matching over 8 bases. CDR1 and CDR2 from the germline V gene are PRHDT and FYEKMQ (reference sequence). The CDR3 sequence is 15 residues long. The V segment lost 0 bases and the J segment 5 bases; nucleotides outside the gene matches: 3. For the CDR3, the DNA is TGTGCCAGCAGCTTAGGGGACAGGGTTGACAATGAGCAGTTCTTC. It is translated as CASSLGDRVDNEQFF.

The rearrangement joins TRBV19 to TRBJ1-3; possibly TRBD1 for D (5 bases). V lost 5 bases to trimming and J lost 8 bases, with 10 bases between them. This CDR3 spans 12 amino acids. In germline, CDR1 is LNHDA, CDR2 SQIVND (reference sequence). CDR3 nucleotides: TGTGCCAGTAGTCCAAGACAGTACACCATATATTTT. It yields the protein CASSPRQYTIYF.

This clone occurred once. The chain couples TRBV28 to TRBJ1-2, with D perhaps matching TRBD1 (6 bases). V dropped 6 bases and J dropped 7 bases, with 15 bases sitting between them. This CDR3 has 13 amino acids. Germline lookup yields CDR1 MDHEN and CDR2 SYDVKM. The CDR3 reads CASRQQGMGGYTF. CDR3 coding DNA: TGTGCCAGCAGGCAACAGGGAATGGGTGGCTACACCTTC.

This sequence joins TRBV7-2 and TRBJ1-4; D is ambiguous. Germline V CDR1 and CDR2: SGHTA, FQGNSA. V dropped 2 bases and J dropped 8 bases, with 9 bases sitting between them. The CDR3 sequence is 13 residues long. The CDR3 region is CASSLRRREKLFF. In nucleotides, the CDR3 is TGTGCCAGCAGCTTAAGGAGGCGGGAAAAACTGTTTTTT.

The genes are TRBV6-5 and TRBJ1-5; tentative D call: TRBD1 (6 bases). Germline CDR1 and CDR2: MNHEY and SVGAGI. The CDR3 is 15 residues long. Trimming removed 5 bases at V and 0 bases at J, with 11 bases between. CDR3 DNA: TGTGCCAGCAGTCTCACAGGGCATAGCAATCAGCCCCAGCATTTT. Translation gives CASSLTGHSNQPQHF.

As concerns this clone: In the same sample, other DNA sequences code for this CDR3. The rearrangement uses TRBV19 and TRBJ1-1; perhaps TRBD1 as D (6 bases). V dropped 5 bases and J dropped 3 bases, with 10 bases sitting between them. CDR3 length: 13 residues. The germline CDR1 and CDR2 sequences are LNHDA and SQIVND (reference sequence). The CDR3 spells CASSRQGYTEAFF. The CDR3 nucleotides are TGTGCCAGTAGTCGCCAGGGGTACACTGAAGCTTTCTTT.

This clone has more than one count but fewer than ten. The chain is built from TRBV7-9 and TRBJ2-6; 11 bases are shared with TRBD2. J lost 2 bases, V lost 3 bases, and 3 bases had no gene match. CDR3 size: 17 residues. Germline assignment: CDR1 SEHNR and CDR2 FQNEAQ (reference sequence). The CDR3 DNA is TGTGCCAGCAGCTTTACTAGCGGGAGAACTGGGGCCAACGTCCTGACTTTC. It translates to CASSFTSGRTGANVLTF.

The V gene is TRBV13, the J gene TRBJ1-2; 7 bases are a match to TRBD1. The germline CDR1 and CDR2 sequences are PRHDT and FYEKMQ (reference sequence). The CDR3 consists of 14 residues. V dropped 1 base and J dropped 6; count of bases not matched to a gene: 5. The CDR3 here is CASSLEQGRNGYTF. The CDR3 DNA reads as TGTGCCAGCAGCTTAGAACAGGGGCGGAATGGCTACACCTTC.

CDR3 region: CASSLAGVTEAFF. The CDR3 bases are TGTGCCAGCAGCTTAGCCGGGGTCACTGAAGCTTTCTTT. This sequence joins TRBV7-2 and TRBJ1-1; unclear D gene. V was pared by 0 bases and J by 4 bases, with 6 bases between. CDR1 SGHTA and CDR2 FQGNSA come from the germline V gene. The CDR3 extends over 13 amino acids.

The chain combines TRBV3-1 (or the pseudogene TRBV3-2) with TRBJ1-1; D might be TRBD1 (6 bases). Trimming stripped 3 bases from V and 2 bases from J, with 7 bases between. The CDR3 spans 13 residues. Germline V CDR1 and CDR2: LGHDT, YNNKEL (reference sequence). CDR3 coding DNA: TGTGCCAGCAGCCAGGGACAAAACACTGAAGCTTTCTTT. Amino acid sequence: CASSQGQNTEAFF.

Turning to this clone: Sequence at one end of the junction differs from germline and may be a read error. Written as DNA, the CDR3 is TGTGCTAGCAGCTTAGACTTAAGTCGGGAGCTGTTTTTT. Encoded protein: CASSLDLSRELFF. The J gene is TRBJ2-2, the V gene TRBV7-7; D call uncertain. The CDR3 is 13 amino acids. CDR1 and CDR2 (germline): SSHAT, FNYEAQ (reference sequence).

J is TRBJ2-7 and V is TRBV29-1; tentative D call: TRBD2 (6 bases). The germline gives CDR1 SQVTM, CDR2 ANQGSEA. Between the trimmed V and J ends, which lost 7 bases and 5 bases, there was a span of 12 bases. The CDR3 is 11 residues long. This CDR3 is CSGRDNDEQYF. The CDR3 DNA reads TGCAGCGGGAGGGATAACGACGAGCAGTACTTC.

This clone was observed a single time. J is TRBJ2-7 and V is TRBV29-1, with D possibly TRBD2 on 6 matching bases. CDR3 size: 14 residues. Trimming took 2 bases from V and 6 from J, leaving 17 bases between them. Germline-derived CDR1 and CDR2 are SQVTM and ANQGSEA. This CDR3 reads CSVEFRDSSGEQYF. CDR3 bases: TGCAGCGTTGAATTTAGGGACTCCTCGGGCGAGCAGTACTTC.

The chain links TRBV10-3 to TRBJ2-3, with a tentative D call TRBD2 (6 bases). V lost 4 bases, J lost 9 bases, and 11 bases lay in between. CDR1 and CDR2 from the germline V gene are ENHRY and SYGVKD. The length of the CDR3 is 12 residues. The chain's CDR3 is CAISGPGGTQYF. The CDR3 bases are TGTGCCATCAGTGGCCCTGGGGGGACGCAGTATTTT.

The gene calls are TRBV11-2 and TRBJ2-2, with D uncertain. Germline assignment: CDR1 SGHAT and CDR2 FQNNGV. This CDR3 is built from 15 residues. Trimming pared 3 bases from V and 1 base from J, leaving 9 bases between. CDR3 bases: TGTGCCAGCAGCTTTTTTCGCAGGAACACCGGGGAGCTGTTTTTT. This encodes CASSFFRRNTGELFF. Full variable domain (rest looked up from reference TRBV11-2 and TRBJ2-2): EAGVAQSPRYKIIEKRQSVAFWCNPISGHATLYWYQQILGQGPKLLIQFQNNGVVDDSQLPKDRFSAERLKGVDSTLKIQPAKLEDSAVYLCASSFFRRNTGELFFGEGSRLTVL.